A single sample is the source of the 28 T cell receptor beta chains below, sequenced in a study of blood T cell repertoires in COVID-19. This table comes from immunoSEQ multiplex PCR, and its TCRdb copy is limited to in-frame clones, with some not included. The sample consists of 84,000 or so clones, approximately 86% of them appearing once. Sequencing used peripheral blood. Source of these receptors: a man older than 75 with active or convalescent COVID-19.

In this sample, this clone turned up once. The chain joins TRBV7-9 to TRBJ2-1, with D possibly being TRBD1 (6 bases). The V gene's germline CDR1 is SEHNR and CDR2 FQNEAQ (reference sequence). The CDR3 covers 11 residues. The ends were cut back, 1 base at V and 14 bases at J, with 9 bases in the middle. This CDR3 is CASSLVQGKFF. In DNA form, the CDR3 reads TGTGCCAGCAGCTTAGTCCAGGGGAAGTTCTTC.

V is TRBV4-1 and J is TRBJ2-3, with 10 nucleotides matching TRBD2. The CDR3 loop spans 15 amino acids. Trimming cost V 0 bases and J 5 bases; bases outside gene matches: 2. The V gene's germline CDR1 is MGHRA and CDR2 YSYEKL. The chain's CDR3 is CASSQDSGGRDTQYF. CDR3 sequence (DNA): TGCGCCAGCAGCCAAGATAGCGGGGGGCGAGATACGCAGTATTTT.

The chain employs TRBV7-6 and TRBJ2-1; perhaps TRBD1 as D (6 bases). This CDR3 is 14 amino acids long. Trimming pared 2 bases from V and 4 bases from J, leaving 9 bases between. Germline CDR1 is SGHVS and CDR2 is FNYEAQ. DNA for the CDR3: TGTGCCAGCAGCTTAAACGGACAGTACAATGAGCAGTTCTTC. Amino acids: CASSLNGQYNEQFF.

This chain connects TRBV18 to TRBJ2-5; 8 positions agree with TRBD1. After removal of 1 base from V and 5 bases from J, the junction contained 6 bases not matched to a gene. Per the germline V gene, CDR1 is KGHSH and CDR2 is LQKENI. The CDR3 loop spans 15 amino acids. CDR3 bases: TGTGCCAGCTCACCACTGCAGGGGGCAGCGGAGACCCAGTACTTC. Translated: CASSPLQGAAETQYF.

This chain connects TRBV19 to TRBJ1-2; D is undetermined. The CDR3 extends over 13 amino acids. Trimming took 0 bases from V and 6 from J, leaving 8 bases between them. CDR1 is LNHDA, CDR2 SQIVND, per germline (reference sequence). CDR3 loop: CASSIDHQNGYTF. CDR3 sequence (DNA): TGTGCCAGTAGTATAGATCATCAGAATGGCTACACCTTC.

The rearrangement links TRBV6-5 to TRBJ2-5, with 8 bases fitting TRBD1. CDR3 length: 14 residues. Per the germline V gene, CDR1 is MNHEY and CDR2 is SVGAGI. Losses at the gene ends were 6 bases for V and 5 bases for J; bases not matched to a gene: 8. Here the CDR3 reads CASSLDRGWETQYF. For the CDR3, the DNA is TGTGCCAGCAGCCTAGACAGGGGTTGGGAGACCCAGTACTTC.

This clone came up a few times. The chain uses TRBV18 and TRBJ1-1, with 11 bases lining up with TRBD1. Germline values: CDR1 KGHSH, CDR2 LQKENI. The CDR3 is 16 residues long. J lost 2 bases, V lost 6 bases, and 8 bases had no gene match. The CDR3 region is CASSPGTGGVNTEAFF. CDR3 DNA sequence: TGTGCCAGCTCGCCCGGGACAGGGGGAGTAAACACTGAAGCTTTCTTT.

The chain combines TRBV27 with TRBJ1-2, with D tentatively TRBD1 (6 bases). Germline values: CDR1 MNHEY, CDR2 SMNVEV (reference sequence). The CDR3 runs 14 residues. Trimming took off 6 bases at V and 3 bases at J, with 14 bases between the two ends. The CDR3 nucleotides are TGTGCCAGCAGAACGAGGGGGGGCGACTATGGCTACACCTTC. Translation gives CASRTRGGDYGYTF.

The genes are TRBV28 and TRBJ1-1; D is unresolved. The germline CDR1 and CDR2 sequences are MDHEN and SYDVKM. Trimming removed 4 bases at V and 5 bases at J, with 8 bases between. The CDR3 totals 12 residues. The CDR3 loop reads CASSSTKTEAFF. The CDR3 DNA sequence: TGTGCCAGCAGTTCTACCAAAACTGAAGCTTTCTTT. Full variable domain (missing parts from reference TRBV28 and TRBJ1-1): DVKVTQSSRYLVKRTGEKVFLECVQDMDHENMFWYRQDPGLGLRLIYFSYDVKMKEKGDIPEGYSVSREKKERFSLILESASTNQTSMYLCASSSTKTEAFFGQGTRLTVV.

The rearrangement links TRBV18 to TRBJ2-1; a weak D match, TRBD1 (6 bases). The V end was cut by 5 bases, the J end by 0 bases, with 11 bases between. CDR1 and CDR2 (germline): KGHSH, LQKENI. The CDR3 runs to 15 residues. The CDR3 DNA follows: TGTGCCAGCTCAGCGATCAGGGGCTCCTACAATGAGCAGTTCTTC. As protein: CASSAIRGSYNEQFF.

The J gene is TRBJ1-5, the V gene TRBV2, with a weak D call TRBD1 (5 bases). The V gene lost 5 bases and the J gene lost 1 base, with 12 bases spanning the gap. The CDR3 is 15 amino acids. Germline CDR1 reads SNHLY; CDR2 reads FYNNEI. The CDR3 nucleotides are TGTGCCAGCAGTAGCCGATCAGGGAGCAATCAGCCCCAGCATTTT. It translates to CASSSRSGSNQPQHF.

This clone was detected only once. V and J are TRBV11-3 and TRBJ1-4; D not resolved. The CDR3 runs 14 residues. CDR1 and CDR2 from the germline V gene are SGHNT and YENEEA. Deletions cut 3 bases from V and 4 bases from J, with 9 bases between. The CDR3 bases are TGTGCCAGCAGCTTGCGAGGCGGTAATGAAAAACTGTTTTTT. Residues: CASSLRGGNEKLFF.

The CDR3 protein is CASRQLNSPLHF. As DNA, the CDR3 is TGTGCCAGTAGGCAACTTAATTCACCCCTCCACTTT. The chain links TRBV19 to TRBJ1-6, with D uncertain. The ends were cut back, 6 bases at V and 6 bases at J, with 6 bases in the middle. Germline CDR1 and CDR2: LNHDA and SQIVND (reference sequence). The CDR3 is 12 residues long.

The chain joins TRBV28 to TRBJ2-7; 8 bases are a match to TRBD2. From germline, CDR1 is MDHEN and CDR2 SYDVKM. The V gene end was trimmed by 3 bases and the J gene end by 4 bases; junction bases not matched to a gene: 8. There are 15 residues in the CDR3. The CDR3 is CASSLSSGIYYEQYV. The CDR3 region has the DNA TGTGCCAGCAGTTTGAGTAGCGGGATCTATTACGAGCAGTACGTC.

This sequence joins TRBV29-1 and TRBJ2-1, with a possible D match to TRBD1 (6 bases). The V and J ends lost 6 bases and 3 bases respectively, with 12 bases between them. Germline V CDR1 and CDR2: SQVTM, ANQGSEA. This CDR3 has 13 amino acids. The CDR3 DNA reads TGCAGCGTCGGGACACCCCGCTACAATGAGCAGTTCTTC. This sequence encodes CSVGTPRYNEQFF.

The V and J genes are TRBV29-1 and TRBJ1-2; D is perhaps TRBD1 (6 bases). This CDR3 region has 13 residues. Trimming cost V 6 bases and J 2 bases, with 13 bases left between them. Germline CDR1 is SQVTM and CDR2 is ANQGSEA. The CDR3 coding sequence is TGCAGCGTGGACTTCGGACAGAACTATGGCTACACCTTC. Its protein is CSVDFGQNYGYTF.

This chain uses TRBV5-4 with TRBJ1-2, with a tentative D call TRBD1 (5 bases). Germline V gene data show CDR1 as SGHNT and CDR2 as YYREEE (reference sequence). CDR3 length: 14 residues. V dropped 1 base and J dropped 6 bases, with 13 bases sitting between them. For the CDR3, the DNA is TGTGCCAGCAGCTTGCGCAGGGTGGTAGATGGCTACACCTTC. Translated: CASSLRRVVDGYTF.

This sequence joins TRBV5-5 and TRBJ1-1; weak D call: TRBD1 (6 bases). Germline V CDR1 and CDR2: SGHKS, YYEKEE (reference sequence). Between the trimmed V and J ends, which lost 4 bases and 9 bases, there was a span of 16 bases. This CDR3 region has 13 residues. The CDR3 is CASSPGTTHQAFF. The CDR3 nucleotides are TGTGCCAGCAGCCCAGGGACAACGCACCAAGCTTTCTTT.

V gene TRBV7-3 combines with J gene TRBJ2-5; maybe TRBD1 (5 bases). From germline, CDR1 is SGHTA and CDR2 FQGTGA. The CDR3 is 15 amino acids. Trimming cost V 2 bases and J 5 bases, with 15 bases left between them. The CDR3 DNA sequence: TGTGCCAGCAGCTTATTAGGGGCTGACTTTGAGACCCAGTACTTC. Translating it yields CASSLLGADFETQYF.

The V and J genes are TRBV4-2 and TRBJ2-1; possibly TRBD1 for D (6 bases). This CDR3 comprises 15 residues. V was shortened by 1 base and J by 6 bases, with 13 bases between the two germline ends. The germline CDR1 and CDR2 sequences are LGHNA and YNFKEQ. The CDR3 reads CASSQATGFGNEQFF. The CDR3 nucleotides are TGTGCCAGCAGCCAAGCGACAGGTTTTGGCAATGAGCAGTTCTTC.

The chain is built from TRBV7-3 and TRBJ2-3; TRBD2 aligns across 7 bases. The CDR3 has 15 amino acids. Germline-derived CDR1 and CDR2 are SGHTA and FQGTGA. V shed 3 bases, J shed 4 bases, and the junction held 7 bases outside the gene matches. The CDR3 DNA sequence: TGTGCCAGCAGCTTCCAGCGGGGTTCCCCAGATACGCAGTATTTT. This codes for CASSFQRGSPDTQYF.

CDR3 in amino acids: CSARTGHGYTF. CDR3 nucleotide sequence: TGCAGTGCGCGGACTGGGCATGGCTACACCTTC. The chain uses TRBV20-1 and TRBJ1-2, with D hard to call. Germline loops: CDR1 DFQATT, CDR2 SNEGSKA (reference sequence). V shed 6 bases and J shed 6 bases, with 11 bases lying between them. This CDR3 is 11 amino acids long.

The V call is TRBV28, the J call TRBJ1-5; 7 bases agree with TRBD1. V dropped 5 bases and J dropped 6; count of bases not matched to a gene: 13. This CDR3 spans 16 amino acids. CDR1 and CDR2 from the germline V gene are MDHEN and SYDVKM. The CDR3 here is CASSRLRQGQGQPQHF. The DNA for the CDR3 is TGTGCCAGCAGTCGCCTTCGACAGGGCCAAGGTCAGCCCCAGCATTTT.

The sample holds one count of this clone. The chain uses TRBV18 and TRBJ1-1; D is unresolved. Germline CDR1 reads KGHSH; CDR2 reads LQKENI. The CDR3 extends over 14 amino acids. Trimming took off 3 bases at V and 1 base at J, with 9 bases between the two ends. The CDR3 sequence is CASSPLEGNTEAFF. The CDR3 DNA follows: TGTGCCAGCTCACCCCTTGAGGGGAACACTGAAGCTTTCTTT.

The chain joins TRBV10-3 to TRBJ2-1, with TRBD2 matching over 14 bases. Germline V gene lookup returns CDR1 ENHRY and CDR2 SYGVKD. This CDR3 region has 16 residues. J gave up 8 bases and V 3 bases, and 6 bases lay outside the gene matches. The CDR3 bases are TGTGCCATCAGTGACCCGGGACTAGCGGGAGTTGATGAGCAGTTCTTC. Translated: CAISDPGLAGVDEQFF.

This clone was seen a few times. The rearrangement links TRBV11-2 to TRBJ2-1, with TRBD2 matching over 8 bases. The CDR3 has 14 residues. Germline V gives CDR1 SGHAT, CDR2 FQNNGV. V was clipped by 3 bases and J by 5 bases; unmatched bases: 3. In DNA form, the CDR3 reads TGTGCCAGCAGCTTGGGACTAGGCCACAATGAGCAGTTCTTC. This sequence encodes CASSLGLGHNEQFF.

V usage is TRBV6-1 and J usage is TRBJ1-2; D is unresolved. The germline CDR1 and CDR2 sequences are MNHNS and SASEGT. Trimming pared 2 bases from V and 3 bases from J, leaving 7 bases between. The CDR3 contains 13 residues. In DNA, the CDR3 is TGTGCCAGCAGTGAATGGGCACACTATGGCTACACCTTC. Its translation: CASSEWAHYGYTF.

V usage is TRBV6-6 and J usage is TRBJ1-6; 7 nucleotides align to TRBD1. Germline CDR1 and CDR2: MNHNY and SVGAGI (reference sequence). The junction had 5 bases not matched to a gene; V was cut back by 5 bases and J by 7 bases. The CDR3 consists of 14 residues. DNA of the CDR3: TGTGCCAGCAGTCAGGGACAGACCAATTCACCCCTCCACTTT. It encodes CASSQGQTNSPLHF.